One and the same sample provided the 21 T cell receptor beta chains below, sequenced in a study of cytomegalovirus exposure and HLA in healthy donors (dated 2017 in TCRdb). The library was prepared using the immunoSEQ multiplex PCR assay. A mixture of 60 forward primers for TCR Vbeta segments and 13 reverse primers for TCR Jbeta segments was used in the multiplex PCR. In TCRdb, the immuneACCESS table is reduced to in-frame sequences with V and J assigned. These tables do not hold every clone; where another copy was compared, an unresolved V gene accounts for under half, and the others remain unexplained. This sample lists roughly 90,000 clones; around three quarters were detected once. The ten most abundant clones make up 4.5% to 5.5% of the sample. The sample comprised PBMCs. The receptors come from a woman aged 40 to 49 in good health and CMV-seropositive.

The gene calls are TRBV2 and TRBJ2-3; no clear D gene. Germline CDR1 reads SNHLY; CDR2 reads FYNNEI. CDR3 length: 15 residues. The V end was cut by 6 bases, the J end by 0 bases, with 13 bases between. The DNA for the CDR3 is TGTGCCAGCAGCCCCGCAATAGCAAGCACAGATACGCAGTATTTT. Its translation is CASSPAIASTDTQYF.

The chain couples TRBV7-3 to TRBJ2-1; D possibly corresponds to TRBD2 (5 bases). With 1 base removed from V and 4 bases from J, the gap between germline ends came to 17 bases. This CDR3 comprises 17 residues. The germline V gene has CDR1 SGHTA and CDR2 FQGTGA. The CDR3 DNA follows: TGTGCCAGCAGCTTAAGGCCTACCGACTGGGAGTACAATGAGCAGTTCTTC. The encoded protein is CASSLRPTDWEYNEQFF.

This chain uses TRBV5-4 with TRBJ2-1, with 9 bases fitting TRBD1. The CDR3 runs 15 residues. V was clipped by 4 bases and J by 9 bases; unmatched bases: 11. From germline, CDR1 is SGHNT and CDR2 YYREEE (reference sequence). The CDR3 spells CASSVGTGRVREQFF. CDR3 nucleotides: TGTGCCAGCAGCGTCGGGACAGGGAGAGTACGTGAGCAGTTCTTC.

J is TRBJ1-1 and V is TRBV7-3; D is perhaps TRBD1 (6 bases). The CDR3 consists of 15 residues. Germline CDR1 reads SGHTA; CDR2 reads FQGTGA. Trimming stripped 4 bases from V and 4 bases from J, with 16 bases between. CDR3 amino acids: CASSSSMGAGTEAFF. CDR3 DNA: TGTGCCAGCAGCTCAAGTATGGGGGCGGGCACTGAAGCTTTCTTT.

This clone was observed at least ten times. V usage is TRBV2 and J usage is TRBJ2-1; no reliable D call. Trimming stripped 7 bases from V and 10 bases from J, with 8 bases between. Germline V gives CDR1 SNHLY, CDR2 FYNNEI. The length of the CDR3 is 10 residues. Written as DNA, the CDR3 is TGTGCCAGCACGGCAGCGGAGCAGTTCTTC. This translates into CASTAAEQFF.

The chain carries TRBV27 and TRBJ2-1; D uncertain. From germline, CDR1 is MNHEY and CDR2 SMNVEV (reference sequence). The CDR3 covers 15 residues. The germline V and J ends were trimmed by 3 bases and 8 bases, with 17 bases remaining between them. The CDR3 reads CASSFSPRGFHEQFF. DNA of the CDR3: TGTGCCAGCAGTTTCTCCCCTCGCGGATTCCATGAGCAGTTCTTC.

The J gene is TRBJ2-1, the V gene TRBV27, with D maybe TRBD1 (5 bases). V was clipped by 6 bases and J by 10 bases, with 10 bases between them. Per germline, CDR1 MNHEY and CDR2 SMNVEV (reference sequence). The CDR3 covers 11 residues. The DNA of the CDR3 is TGTGCCAGCAGACACGACAGAGAGCAGTTCTTC. Translation: CASRHDREQFF.

This clone was detected only once. The chain has TRBV2 and TRBJ2-2, with TRBD1 identical over 7 bases. CDR3 size: 13 residues. In germline, CDR1 is SNHLY, CDR2 FYNNEI. The V segment lost 6 bases and the J segment 6 bases; nucleotides outside the gene matches: 4. The CDR3 nucleotides are TGTGCCAGCAGAGGACAGGTCGCCGGGGAGCTGTTTTTT. Amino acids: CASRGQVAGELFF.

The chain uses TRBV19 and TRBJ1-1; unclear D gene. The CDR3 contains 15 residues. CDR1 is LNHDA and CDR2 is SQIVND in the germline V gene (reference sequence). V shed 7 bases and J shed 3 bases, with 18 bases lying between them. CDR3 amino acids: CASKFRNQVHTEAFF. The CDR3 DNA sequence: TGTGCCAGTAAGTTCAGAAACCAAGTCCACACTGAAGCTTTCTTT.

CDR3 bases: TGTGCCAGCAGCATCACAGGACCTAGCGGGGGGAGCTCCTACGAGCAGTACTTC. Encoded protein: CASSITGPSGGSSYEQYF. The chain couples TRBV7-2 to TRBJ2-7, with 11 bases that match TRBD2. The CDR3 runs 18 residues. In germline, CDR1 is SGHTA, CDR2 FQGNSA. After removal of 5 bases from V and 0 bases from J, the junction contained 12 bases not matched to a gene.

This chain links TRBV6-1 with TRBJ1-4, with D tentatively TRBD1 (6 bases). CDR3 size: 15 residues. CDR1 is MNHNS and CDR2 is SASEGT in the germline V gene. The ends were cut back, 6 bases at V and 4 bases at J, with 15 bases in the middle. CDR3: CASRASDRFNEKLFF. The CDR3 coding sequence is TGTGCCAGCAGGGCCTCGGACAGATTTAATGAAAAACTGTTTTTT.

The rearrangement joins TRBV18 to TRBJ2-7; 8 bases are a match to TRBD2. Germline assignment: CDR1 KGHSH and CDR2 LQKENI. V dropped 0 bases and J dropped 3; count of bases not matched to a gene: 7. This CDR3 is 16 amino acids long. The CDR3 sequence is CASSPPGLAGIYEQYF. The CDR3 bases are TGTGCCAGCTCACCACCAGGGCTAGCGGGCATCTACGAGCAGTACTTC.

V and J are TRBV4-1 and TRBJ2-7; 8 bases fit TRBD2. Trimming at V came to 0 bases and at J to 0 bases, leaving 4 bases not matched to a gene. Germline loops: CDR1 MGHRA, CDR2 YSYEKL. The CDR3 consists of 16 residues. The CDR3 DNA sequence: TGCGCCAGCAGCCAAGAGGGTGCGGGGGGCTCCTACGAGCAGTACTTC. It yields the protein CASSQEGAGGSYEQYF.

The rearrangement uses TRBV6-6 and TRBJ1-2, with 8 bases that match TRBD1. The trim removed 7 bases at V and 8 bases at J, leaving 6 bases unmatched. Per the germline V gene, CDR1 is MNHNY and CDR2 is SVGAGI (reference sequence). The CDR3 totals 12 residues. The chain's CDR3 is CASISQGVGYTF. Here the CDR3 DNA reads TGTGCCAGCATCTCACAGGGGGTAGGCTACACCTTC.

This sequence joins TRBV10-1 and TRBJ2-1; perhaps TRBD2 as D (5 bases). This CDR3 has 14 residues. In germline, CDR1 is WNHNN, CDR2 SYGVQD (reference sequence). V lost 9 bases to trimming and J lost 8 bases, with 20 bases between them. In nucleotides, the CDR3 is TGCGCCAGGTCTCACGGGGTAGTGCCCCATGAGCAGTTCTTC. This encodes CARSHGVVPHEQFF.

This chain joins TRBV5-4 and TRBJ2-2; 8 nucleotides agree with TRBD1. The germline V gene has CDR1 SGHNT and CDR2 YYREEE (reference sequence). The CDR3 consists of 15 residues. Trimming took 4 bases from V and 1 from J; bases not matched to a gene: 3. The CDR3 DNA sequence: TGTGCCAGCAGCCGGACAGGGCGGAACACCGGGGAGCTGTTTTTT. Protein sequence: CASSRTGRNTGELFF.

The chain uses TRBV5-6 and TRBJ2-3, with 8 bases that match TRBD1. This CDR3 has 17 residues. Germline assignment: CDR1 SGHDT and CDR2 YYEEEE. J lost 5 bases, V lost 0 bases, and 11 bases had no gene match. Written as DNA, the CDR3 is TGTGCCAGCAGCTTGGTCGACAGGGGACGGGGAGGAGATACGCAGTATTTT. It is translated as CASSLVDRGRGGDTQYF. Together with reference TRBV5-6 and TRBJ2-3, the CDR3 gives the full variable domain: DAGVTQSPTHLIKTRGQQVTLRCSPKSGHDTVSWYQQALGQGPQFIFQYYEEEERQRGNFPDRFSGHQFPNYSSELNVNALLLGDSALYLCASSLVDRGRGGDTQYFGPGTRLTVL.

The chain has TRBV15 and TRBJ2-7; maybe TRBD1 (6 bases). The CDR3 sequence is 16 residues long. Deletions cut 1 base from V and 2 bases from J, with 15 bases between. CDR1 and CDR2 (germline): LNHNV, YYDKDF (reference sequence). The CDR3 nucleotides read TGTGCCACCAGCAGAGGAGGGAAGTACAGGGCCTACGAGCAGTACTTC. This encodes CATSRGGKYRAYEQYF.

CDR3 residues: CASSLAGDGTGELFF. The CDR3 DNA sequence: TGTGCCAGCAGCTTAGCGGGAGACGGCACCGGGGAGCTGTTTTTT. The gene calls are TRBV11-3 and TRBJ2-2; D perhaps matches TRBD2 (6 bases). In germline, CDR1 is SGHNT, CDR2 YENEEA. Deletions cut 1 base from V and 4 bases from J, with 10 bases between. The CDR3 contains 15 residues.

The gene calls are TRBV6-5 and TRBJ2-7, with TRBD2 matching over 7 bases. Germline CDR1 and CDR2: MNHEY and SVGAGI. Trimming at V came to 6 bases and at J to 0 bases, leaving 5 bases not matched to a gene. The CDR3 length is 14 residues. The CDR3 coding sequence is TGTGCCAGCAGAGAAACTAGCGACTCCTACGAGCAGTACTTC. Protein product: CASRETSDSYEQYF.

The gene calls are TRBV7-8 and TRBJ1-1; TRBD1 matches 9 bases. Losses at the gene ends were 5 bases for V and 3 bases for J; bases not matched to a gene: 13. Germline assignment: CDR1 SGHVS and CDR2 FQNEAQ. The CDR3 contains 17 residues. Here the CDR3 reads CASSVSLTGGRDTEAFF. The CDR3, as DNA: TGTGCCAGCAGCGTCTCCTTAACAGGGGGCAGGGACACTGAAGCTTTCTTT.